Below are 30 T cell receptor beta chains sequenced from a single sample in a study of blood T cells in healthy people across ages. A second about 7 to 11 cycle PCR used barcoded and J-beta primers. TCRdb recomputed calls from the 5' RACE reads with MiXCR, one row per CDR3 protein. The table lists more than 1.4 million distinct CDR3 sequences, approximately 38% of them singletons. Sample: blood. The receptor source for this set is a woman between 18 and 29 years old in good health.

CDR3 bases: TGTGCCAGCAGCTTCGACCCCGCCGGGGAGCTGTTTTTT. Amino acids: CASSFDPAGELFF. The chain is built from TRBV27 and TRBJ2-2; D unresolved. Germline lookup yields CDR1 MNHEY and CDR2 SMNVEV (reference sequence). Trimming removed 6 bases from V and 6 bases from J, with 11 bases in between. This CDR3 has 13 residues.

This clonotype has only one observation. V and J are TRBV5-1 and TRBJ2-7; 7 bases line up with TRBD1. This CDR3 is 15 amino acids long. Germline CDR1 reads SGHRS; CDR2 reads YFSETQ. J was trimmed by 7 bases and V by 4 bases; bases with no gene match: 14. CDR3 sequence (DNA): TGCGCCAGCAGCCGAAACCGGGACAGAAATAATGAGCAGTACTTC. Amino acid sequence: CASSRNRDRNNEQYF.

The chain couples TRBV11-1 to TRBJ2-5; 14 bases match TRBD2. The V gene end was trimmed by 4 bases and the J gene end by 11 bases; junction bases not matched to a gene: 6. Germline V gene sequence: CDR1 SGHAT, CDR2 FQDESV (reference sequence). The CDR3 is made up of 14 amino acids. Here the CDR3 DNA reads TGTGCCAGCAGCTGGGGGACTAGCGGGAGTGAGCAGTACTTC. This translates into CASSWGTSGSEQYF.

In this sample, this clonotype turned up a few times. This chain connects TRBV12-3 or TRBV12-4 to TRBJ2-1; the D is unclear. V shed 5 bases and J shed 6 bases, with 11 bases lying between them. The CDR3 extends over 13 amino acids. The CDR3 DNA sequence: TGTGCCAGCAGTATGAGCCAGGCCAATGAGCAGTTCTTC. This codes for CASSMSQANEQFF.

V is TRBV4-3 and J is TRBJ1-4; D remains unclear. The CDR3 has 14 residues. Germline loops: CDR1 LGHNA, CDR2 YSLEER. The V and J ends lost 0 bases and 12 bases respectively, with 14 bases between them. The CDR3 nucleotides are TGCGCCAGCAGCCAAGACCACCTTAAATGGGAACTGTTTTTT. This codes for CASSQDHLKWELFF.

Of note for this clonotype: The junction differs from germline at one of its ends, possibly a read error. The CDR3, as DNA: TGTGCCAGCAGCTACTCTGGGACGGACGCCCGGGGTGAAAAACTGTTTTTT. Protein sequence: CASSYSGTDARGEKLFF. The chain carries TRBV6-5 and TRBJ1-4, with D possibly matching TRBD1 (5 bases). Germline loops: CDR1 MNHEY, CDR2 SVGAGI. The CDR3 loop spans 17 amino acids.

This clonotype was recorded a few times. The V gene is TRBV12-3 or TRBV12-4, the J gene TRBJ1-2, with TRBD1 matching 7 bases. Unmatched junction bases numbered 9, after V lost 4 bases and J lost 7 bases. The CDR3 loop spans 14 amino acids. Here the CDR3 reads CASSSPDRAGGYTF. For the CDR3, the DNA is TGTGCCAGCAGTTCCCCCGACAGGGCCGGTGGCTACACCTTC.

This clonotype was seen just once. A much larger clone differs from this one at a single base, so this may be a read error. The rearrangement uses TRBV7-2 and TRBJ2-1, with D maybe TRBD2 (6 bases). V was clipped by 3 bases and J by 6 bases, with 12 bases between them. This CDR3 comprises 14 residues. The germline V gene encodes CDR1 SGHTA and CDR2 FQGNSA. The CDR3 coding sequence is TGTGCCAGCAGCTTTGTACTAGCTTCCAATGAGCAGTTCTTC. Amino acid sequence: CASSFVLASNEQFF.

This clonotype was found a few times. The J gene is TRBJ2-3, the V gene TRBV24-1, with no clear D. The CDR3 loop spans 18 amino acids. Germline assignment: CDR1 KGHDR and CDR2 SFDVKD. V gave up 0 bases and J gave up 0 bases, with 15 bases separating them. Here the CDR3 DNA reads TGTGCCACCAGTGATTTGCGAATCTGGGATTCGAGCACAGATACGCAGTATTTT. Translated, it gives CATSDLRIWDSSTDTQYF.

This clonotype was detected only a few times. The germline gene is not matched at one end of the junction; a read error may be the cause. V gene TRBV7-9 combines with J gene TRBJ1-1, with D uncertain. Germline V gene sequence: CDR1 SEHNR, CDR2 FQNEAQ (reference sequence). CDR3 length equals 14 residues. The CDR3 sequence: CASSLVWGNTEAFF. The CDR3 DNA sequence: TGTGCCAGCAGTTTAGTTTGGGGAAACACTGAAGCTTTCTTT.

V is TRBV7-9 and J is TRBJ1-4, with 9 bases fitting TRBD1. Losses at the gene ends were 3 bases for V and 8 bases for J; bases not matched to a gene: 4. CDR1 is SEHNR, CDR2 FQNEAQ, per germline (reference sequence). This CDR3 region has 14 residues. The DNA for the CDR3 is TGTGCCAGCAGCTTGACAGGGGGTCAGGAAAAACTGTTTTTT. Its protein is CASSLTGGQEKLFF.

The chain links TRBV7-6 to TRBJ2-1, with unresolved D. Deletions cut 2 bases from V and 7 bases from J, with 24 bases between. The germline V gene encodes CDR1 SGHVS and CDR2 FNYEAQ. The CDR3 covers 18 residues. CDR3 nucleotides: TGTGCCAGCAGCTTACTTGTACTTAGCCCTGGGTTGGCGAATGAGCAGTTCTTC. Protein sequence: CASSLLVLSPGLANEQFF.

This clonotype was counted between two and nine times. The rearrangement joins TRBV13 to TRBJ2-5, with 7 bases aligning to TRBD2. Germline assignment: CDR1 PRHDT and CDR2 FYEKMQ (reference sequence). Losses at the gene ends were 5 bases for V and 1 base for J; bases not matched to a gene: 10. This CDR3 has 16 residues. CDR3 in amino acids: CASSAAGLTSQETQYF. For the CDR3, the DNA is TGTGCCAGCAGCGCCGCGGGACTAACCTCCCAAGAGACCCAGTACTTC.

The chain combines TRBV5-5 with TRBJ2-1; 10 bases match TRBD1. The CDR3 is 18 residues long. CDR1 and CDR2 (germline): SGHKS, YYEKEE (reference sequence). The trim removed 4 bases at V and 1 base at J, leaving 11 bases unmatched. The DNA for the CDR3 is TGTGCCAGCAGCCCAAGCGACAGGGGGCAGGGGTCCTACAATGAGCAGTTCTTC. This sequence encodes CASSPSDRGQGSYNEQFF. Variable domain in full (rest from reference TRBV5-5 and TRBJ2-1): DAGVTQSPTHLIKTRGQQVTLRCSPISGHKSVSWYQQVLGQGPQFIFQYYEKEERGRGNFPDRFSARQFPNYSSELNVNALLLGDSALYLCASSPSDRGQGSYNEQFFGPGTRLTVL.

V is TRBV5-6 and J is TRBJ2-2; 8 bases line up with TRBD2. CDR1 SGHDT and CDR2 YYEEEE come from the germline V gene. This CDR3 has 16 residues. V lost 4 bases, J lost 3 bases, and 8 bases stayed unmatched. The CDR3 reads CASSEFTGGYTGELFF. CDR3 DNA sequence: TGTGCCAGCAGCGAGTTTACGGGGGGGTACACCGGGGAGCTGTTTTTT.

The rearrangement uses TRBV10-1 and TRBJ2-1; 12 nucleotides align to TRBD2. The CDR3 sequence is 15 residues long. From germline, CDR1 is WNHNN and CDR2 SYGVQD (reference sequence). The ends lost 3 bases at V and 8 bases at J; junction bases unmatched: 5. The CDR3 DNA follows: TGCGCCAGCAGTGATCTAGCGGGGGGGCTTTATGAGCAGTTCTTC. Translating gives CASSDLAGGLYEQFF.

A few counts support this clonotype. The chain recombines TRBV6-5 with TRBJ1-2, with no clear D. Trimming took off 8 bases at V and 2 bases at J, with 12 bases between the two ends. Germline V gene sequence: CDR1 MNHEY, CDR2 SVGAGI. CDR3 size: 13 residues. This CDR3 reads CASAKTANYGYTF. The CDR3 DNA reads TGTGCCAGCGCAAAAACAGCAAACTATGGCTACACCTTC.

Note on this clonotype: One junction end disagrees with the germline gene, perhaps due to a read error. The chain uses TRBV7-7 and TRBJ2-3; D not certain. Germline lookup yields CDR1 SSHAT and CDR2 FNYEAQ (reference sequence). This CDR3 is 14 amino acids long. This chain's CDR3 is CASSWVEDTDTQYF. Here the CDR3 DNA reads TGTGCTAGCAGCTGGGTTGAAGACACAGATACGCAGTATTTT.

CDR3 nucleotides: TGCAGCACTCGACAGGGCCGGGACACTGAAGCTTTCTTT. Protein: CSTRQGRDTEAFF. V and J are TRBV29-1 and TRBJ1-1; 7 bases match TRBD1. Germline lookup yields CDR1 SQVTM and CDR2 ANQGSEA. Losses at the gene ends were 8 bases for V and 3 bases for J; bases not matched to a gene: 9. This CDR3 is 13 amino acids long.

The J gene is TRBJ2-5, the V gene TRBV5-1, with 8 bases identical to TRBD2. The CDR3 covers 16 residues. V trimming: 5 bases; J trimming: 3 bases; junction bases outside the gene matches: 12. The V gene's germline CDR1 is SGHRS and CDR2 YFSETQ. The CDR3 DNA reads TGCGCCAGCAGGGGCGGCGGCCTAGCGGGTAAAGAGACCCAGTACTTC. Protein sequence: CASRGGGLAGKETQYF.

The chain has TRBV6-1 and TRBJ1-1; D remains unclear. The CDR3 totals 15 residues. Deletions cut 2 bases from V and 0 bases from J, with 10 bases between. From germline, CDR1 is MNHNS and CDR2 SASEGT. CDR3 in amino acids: CASSETPDVNTEAFF. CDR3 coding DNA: TGTGCCAGCAGTGAAACACCGGATGTGAACACTGAAGCTTTCTTT.

The CDR3 loop is CASSSVAGTGELFF. The CDR3 DNA reads TGTGCCAGCAGTTCCGTAGCGGGAACCGGGGAGCTGTTTTTT. V is TRBV12-3 or TRBV12-4 and J is TRBJ2-2; TRBD2 matches 8 bases. Trimming took 4 bases from V and 5 from J; bases not matched to a gene: 3. The CDR3 spans 14 residues.

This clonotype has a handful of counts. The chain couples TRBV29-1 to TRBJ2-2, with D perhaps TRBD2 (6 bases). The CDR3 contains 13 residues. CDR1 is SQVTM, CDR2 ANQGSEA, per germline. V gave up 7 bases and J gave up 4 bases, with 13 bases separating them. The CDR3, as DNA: TGCAGCGGGAGGCCGACTAGCACCGGGGAGCTGTTTTTT. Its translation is CSGRPTSTGELFF.

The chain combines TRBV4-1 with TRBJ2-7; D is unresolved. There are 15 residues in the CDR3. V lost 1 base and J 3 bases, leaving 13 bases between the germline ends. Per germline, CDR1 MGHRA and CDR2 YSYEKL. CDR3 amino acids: CASSQVVADNYEQYF. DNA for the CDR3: TGCGCCAGCAGCCAAGTAGTCGCTGATAACTACGAGCAGTACTTC.

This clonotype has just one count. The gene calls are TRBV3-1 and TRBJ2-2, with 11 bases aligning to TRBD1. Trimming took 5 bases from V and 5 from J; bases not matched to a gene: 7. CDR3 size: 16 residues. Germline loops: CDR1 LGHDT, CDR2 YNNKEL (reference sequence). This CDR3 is CASSSRTGGNTGELFF. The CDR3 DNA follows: TGTGCCAGCAGCTCCCGGACAGGGGGCAATACCGGGGAGCTGTTTTTT.

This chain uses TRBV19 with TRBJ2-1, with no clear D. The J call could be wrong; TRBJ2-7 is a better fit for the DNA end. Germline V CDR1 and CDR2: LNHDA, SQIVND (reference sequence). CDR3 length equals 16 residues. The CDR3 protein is CASSSRASIGVNEQYF. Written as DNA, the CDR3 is TGTGCCAGTAGTTCACGAGCGAGCATTGGGGTCAATGAGCAGTACTTC.

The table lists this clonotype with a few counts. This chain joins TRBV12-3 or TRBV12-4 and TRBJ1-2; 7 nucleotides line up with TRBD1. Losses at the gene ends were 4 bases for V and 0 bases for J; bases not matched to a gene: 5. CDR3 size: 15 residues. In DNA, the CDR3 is TGTGCCAGCAGTTCGACAGGGACGGCTAACTATGGCTACACCTTC. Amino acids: CASSSTGTANYGYTF.

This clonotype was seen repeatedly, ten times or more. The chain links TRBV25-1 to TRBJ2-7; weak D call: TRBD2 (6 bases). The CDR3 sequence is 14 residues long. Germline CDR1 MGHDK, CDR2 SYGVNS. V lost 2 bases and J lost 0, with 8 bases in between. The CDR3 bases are TGTGCCAGCAGTGAAGCGGGGTACTCCTACGAGCAGTACTTC. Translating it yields CASSEAGYSYEQYF.

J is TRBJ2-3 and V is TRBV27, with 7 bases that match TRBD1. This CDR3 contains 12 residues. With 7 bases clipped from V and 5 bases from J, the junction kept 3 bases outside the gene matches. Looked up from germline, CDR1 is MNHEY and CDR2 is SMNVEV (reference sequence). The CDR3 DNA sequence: TGTGCCAGCAAAAGGGGGCGAGATACGCAGTATTTT. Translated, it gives CASKRGRDTQYF.

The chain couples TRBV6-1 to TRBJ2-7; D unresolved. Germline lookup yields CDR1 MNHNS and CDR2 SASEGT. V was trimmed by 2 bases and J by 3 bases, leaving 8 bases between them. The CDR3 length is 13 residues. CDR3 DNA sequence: TGTGCCAGCAGTGAAATAGCAGTCTACGAGCAGTACTTC. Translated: CASSEIAVYEQYF.